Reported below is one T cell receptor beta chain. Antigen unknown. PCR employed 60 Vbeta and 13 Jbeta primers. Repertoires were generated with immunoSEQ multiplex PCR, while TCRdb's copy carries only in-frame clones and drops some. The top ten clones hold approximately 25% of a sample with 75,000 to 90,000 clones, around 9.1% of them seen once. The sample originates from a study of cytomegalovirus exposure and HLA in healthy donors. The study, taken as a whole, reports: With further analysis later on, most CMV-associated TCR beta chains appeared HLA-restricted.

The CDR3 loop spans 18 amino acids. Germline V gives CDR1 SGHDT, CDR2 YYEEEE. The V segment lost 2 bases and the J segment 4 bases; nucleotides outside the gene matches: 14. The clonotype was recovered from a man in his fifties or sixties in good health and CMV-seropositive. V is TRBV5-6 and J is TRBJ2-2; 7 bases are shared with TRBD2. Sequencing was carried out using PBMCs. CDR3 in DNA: TGTGCCAGCAGCTTCGGGACTATCCCATCGGGGGGCACCGGGGAGCTGTTTTTT. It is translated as CASSFGTIPSGGTGELFF.